These 23 T cell receptor beta chains share one sample of origin, sequenced in a study of vaccination and CD4 T cells after COVID-19. Described treatment: approximately 9-day PBMC culture with coronavirus spike peptide pools or control peptides (ViraFEST assay). Sequenced with the Oncomine TCR Beta short-read assay was DNA taken from cultured CD4+ T cells. TCRdb re-derived calls from the PCR reads in MiXCR, one entry per CDR3 protein. Of about 15,000 distinct CDR3 sequences in the sample, 74% were seen once. For these receptors, no antigen is known. The sample taken for sequencing was CD4+ T cells from blood, cultured in vitro. Receptors originate from a human donor who had recovered from COVID-19.

This chain links TRBV20-1 with TRBJ1-2, with D perhaps matching TRBD1 (6 bases). Germline V gene data show CDR1 as DFQATT and CDR2 as SNEGSKA (reference sequence). This CDR3 contains 12 residues. Trimming shortened V by 5 bases and J by 8 bases, and 15 bases separated the two germline ends. Here the CDR3 DNA reads TGCAGTGCTGGACGGGGGCGACGGGGCTACACCTTC. It encodes CSAGRGRRGYTF.

The CDR3 coding sequence is TGTGCCAGCAGCTTAGGCGGGTGGAACGGGGAGCTGTTTTTT. This encodes CASSLGGWNGELFF. This sequence joins TRBV7-6 and TRBJ2-2; perhaps TRBD2 as D (5 bases). Germline CDR1 reads SGHVS; CDR2 reads FNYEAQ. The length of the CDR3 is 14 residues. The V end lost 1 base, the J end lost 7 bases, and 10 bases lay between the germline ends.

Only a few counts were recorded for this clonotype. The V and J genes are TRBV24-1 and TRBJ1-5, with D perhaps TRBD1 (5 bases). Germline loops: CDR1 KGHDR, CDR2 SFDVKD. CDR3 length: 14 amino acids. Trimming removed 3 bases at V and 9 bases at J, with 14 bases between. CDR3 DNA: TGTGCCACCAGTGATGGACATTGGCGGCGGCCCCAGCATTTT. Translating gives CATSDGHWRRPQHF.

J is TRBJ2-1 and V is TRBV18; D is perhaps TRBD1 (6 bases). Germline V gene data show CDR1 as KGHSH and CDR2 as LQKENI. V lost 3 bases, J lost 6 bases, and 9 bases lay in between. The CDR3 is made up of 13 amino acids. The CDR3 is CASSPDRLNEQFF. The CDR3 nucleotides are TGTGCCAGCTCACCGGACAGACTCAATGAGCAGTTCTTC.

This clonotype was observed a handful of times. V and J are TRBV6-1 and TRBJ1-5; the D is unclear. From germline, CDR1 is MNHNS and CDR2 SASEGT. Between the trimmed V and J ends, which lost 7 bases and 4 bases, there was a span of 11 bases. The CDR3 length is 13 residues. CDR3 coding DNA: TGTGCCAGCATCTCAGCCAAAAATCAGCCCCAGCATTTT. As protein: CASISAKNQPQHF.

The chain carries TRBV11-3 and TRBJ2-2, with unresolved D. V was shortened by 6 bases and J by 6 bases, with 14 bases between the two germline ends. The CDR3 consists of 14 residues. From germline, CDR1 is SGHNT and CDR2 YENEEA. The CDR3 nucleotides read TGTGCCAGCAGGCGCAGTCTAGTTGCCGGGGAGCTGTTTTTT. Translation: CASRRSLVAGELFF.

The chain employs TRBV7-9 and TRBJ2-3, with 12 bases lining up with TRBD2. The CDR3 contains 19 residues. CDR1 and CDR2 from the germline V gene are SEHNR and FQNEAQ (reference sequence). V was pared by 4 bases and J by 4 bases, with 15 bases of the junction left unmatched. The DNA of the CDR3 is TGTGCCAGCAGCTCCCTCCGCAATCGACTAGCGGGAGTTGCAGATACGCAGTATTTT. Amino acids: CASSSLRNRLAGVADTQYF.

The chain links TRBV12-3 or TRBV12-4 to TRBJ2-2; possible D gene TRBD1, 6 bases. There are 14 residues in the CDR3. V was trimmed by 6 bases and J by 6 bases, leaving 14 bases between them. As DNA, the CDR3 is TGTGCCAGCAGCAGGGGACGAGACGCCGGGGAGCTGTTTTTT. This encodes CASSRGRDAGELFF.

This chain links TRBV11-3 with TRBJ2-7; TRBD2 aligns across 15 bases. After removal of 5 bases from V and 6 bases from J, the junction contained 5 bases not matched to a gene. The CDR3 length is 15 residues. Looked up from germline, CDR1 is SGHNT and CDR2 is YENEEA. CDR3 protein: CASSRGLAGGSEQYF. Here the CDR3 DNA reads TGTGCCAGCAGCCGAGGACTAGCGGGAGGGAGCGAGCAGTACTTC.

This sequence joins TRBV7-8 and TRBJ1-5; D remains ambiguous. Germline V gene data show CDR1 as SGHVS and CDR2 as FQNEAQ. The CDR3 is 15 residues long. Trimming removed 5 bases at V and 3 bases at J, with 14 bases between. CDR3 DNA sequence: TGTGCCAGCAGCCCCCTCCGGGGTATCAATCAGCCCCAGCATTTT. Its protein is CASSPLRGINQPQHF.

The chain uses TRBV5-4 and TRBJ2-5; 13 bases match TRBD2. The CDR3 totals 16 residues. Looked up from germline, CDR1 is SGHNT and CDR2 is YYREEE (reference sequence). The trim removed 4 bases at V and 5 bases at J, leaving 8 bases unmatched. DNA for the CDR3: TGTGCCAGCAGCCAAGGACTAGCGGGAGTTAGGGAGACCCAGTACTTC. Translation: CASSQGLAGVRETQYF.

The CDR3 nucleotides read TGTGCCAGCAGCCGCTTCGGACACCGTGCTAGCACAGATACGCAGTATTTT. Amino acid sequence: CASSRFGHRASTDTQYF. This rearrangement joins TRBV27 to TRBJ2-3, with a weak D call TRBD1 (5 bases). The V gene lost 6 bases and the J gene lost 0 bases, with 19 bases spanning the gap. CDR1 and CDR2 (germline): MNHEY, SMNVEV (reference sequence). This CDR3 has 17 residues.

This sequence joins TRBV7-9 and TRBJ1-1, with 8 nucleotides matching TRBD1. V trimming: 5 bases; J trimming: 4 bases; junction bases outside the gene matches: 15. The CDR3 runs 17 residues. Germline loops: CDR1 SEHNR, CDR2 FQNEAQ (reference sequence). The CDR3 spells CASSTKTGGVSGTEAFF. The CDR3 nucleotides read TGTGCCAGCAGCACCAAAACAGGGGGGGTTTCGGGCACTGAAGCTTTCTTT.

The chain joins TRBV6-5 to TRBJ2-1, with D tentatively TRBD2 (6 bases). This CDR3 comprises 18 residues. Germline CDR1 MNHEY, CDR2 SVGAGI. Trimming took off 0 bases at V and 4 bases at J, with 19 bases between the two ends. The CDR3 loop is CASSYSREATILYNEQFF. CDR3 coding DNA: TGTGCCAGCAGTTACTCGAGGGAGGCGACAATCCTATACAATGAGCAGTTCTTC.

The rearrangement joins TRBV5-1 to TRBJ1-6; D may be TRBD1 (5 bases). The CDR3 totals 14 residues. Germline V CDR1 and CDR2: SGHRS, YFSETQ. V was cut by 3 bases and J by 7 bases, with 11 bases left in between. CDR3 loop: CASSSDQGNSPLHF. In DNA, the CDR3 is TGCGCCAGCAGCTCCGATCAGGGAAATTCACCCCTCCACTTT.

The rearrangement uses TRBV10-3 and TRBJ2-5; D may be TRBD2 (7 bases). This CDR3 is built from 16 residues. Germline lookup yields CDR1 ENHRY and CDR2 SYGVKD. Trimming left V 2 bases short and J 2 bases short, with 15 bases between. CDR3 residues: CAISEEGGRGQETQYF. The CDR3 region has the DNA TGTGCCATCAGTGAGGAGGGGGGGAGGGGTCAAGAGACCCAGTACTTC.

For the CDR3, the DNA is TGTGCCAGCAGCTTAAGTGGACTAGCGGGAGGGAGCACAGATACGCAGTATTTT. This sequence encodes CASSLSGLAGGSTDTQYF. The chain is built from TRBV7-3 and TRBJ2-3; 15 positions match TRBD2. Trimming took 1 base from V and 0 from J; bases not matched to a gene: 2. In germline, CDR1 is SGHTA, CDR2 FQGTGA. The CDR3 is 18 amino acids.

This clonotype was picked up a small number of times. The CDR3 sequence: CASIGTSGRASYNEQFF. The CDR3 bases are TGTGCCAGTATAGGGACTAGCGGGAGGGCCTCCTACAATGAGCAGTTCTTC. V gene TRBV19 combines with J gene TRBJ2-1; 16 nucleotides align to TRBD2. CDR1 is LNHDA, CDR2 SQIVND, per germline (reference sequence). The CDR3 is 17 amino acids. V lost 7 bases to trimming and J lost 0 bases; unmatched junction nucleotides: 3.

The chain joins TRBV5-5 to TRBJ1-5; 7 bases agree with TRBD1. The germline V gene encodes CDR1 SGHKS and CDR2 YYEKEE (reference sequence). The J segment lost 3 bases and the V segment lost 4 bases, leaving 13 bases of the junction unmatched. This CDR3 region has 17 residues. CDR3 nucleotide sequence: TGTGCCAGCAGCCCCGGGACAGAGAGAGACTACAATCAGCCCCAGCATTTT. This translates into CASSPGTERDYNQPQHF.

The chain combines TRBV6-1 with TRBJ1-2, with D tentatively TRBD1 (6 bases). CDR1 and CDR2 (germline): MNHNS, SASEGT. Trimming took off 6 bases at V and 3 bases at J, with 14 bases between the two ends. This CDR3 comprises 14 residues. The CDR3 bases are TGTGCCAGCAGGCGACAGGCGGAAGACTATGGCTACACCTTC. Protein sequence: CASRRQAEDYGYTF.

V is TRBV30 and J is TRBJ1-2; TRBD1 matches at 8 bases. Losses at the gene ends were 8 bases for V and 5 bases for J; bases not matched to a gene: 10. Per germline, CDR1 GTSNPN and CDR2 SVGIG (reference sequence). The CDR3 consists of 13 residues. The CDR3 loop is CAKSGGFGYGYTF. CDR3 bases: TGTGCCAAATCAGGGGGCTTCGGGTATGGCTACACCTTC.

V is TRBV6-2 or TRBV6-3 and J is TRBJ1-5; TRBD1 matches at 7 bases. With V trimmed by 7 bases and J by 0 bases, 6 bases remained unmatched. The CDR3 covers 15 residues. Germline-derived CDR1 and CDR2 are MNHEY and SVGEGT. The chain's CDR3 is CASIADRVSNQPQHF. The CDR3 region has the DNA TGTGCCAGCATCGCAGACAGGGTTAGCAATCAGCCCCAGCATTTT.

This clonotype has more than one count but fewer than ten. The rearrangement uses TRBV20-1 and TRBJ1-5, with 12 bases aligning to TRBD1. From germline, CDR1 is DFQATT and CDR2 SNEGSKA (reference sequence). V trimming: 0 bases; J trimming: 6 bases; junction bases outside the gene matches: 3. The CDR3 length is 15 residues. CDR3 amino acids: CSARDPGQGAQPQHF. The CDR3 DNA reads as TGCAGTGCTAGAGACCCGGGACAGGGGGCTCAGCCCCAGCATTTT.